This TCR beta chain was recorded in a study of blood T cell repertoires in COVID-19. Clones were sequenced by immunoSEQ multiplex PCR, and TCRdb holds only the in-frame ones, with some missing. This sample has over 300,000 clones, with more than 75% found just once. CDR1 is SGHKS and CDR2 is YYEKEE in the germline V gene (reference sequence). The CDR3 contains 17 residues. The V segment lost 4 bases and the J segment 7 bases; nucleotides outside the gene matches: 15. The sequence was obtained from a woman in her thirties with acute COVID-19. This chain joins TRBV5-5 and TRBJ1-4; 8 nucleotides line up with TRBD1. The material sequenced was PBMCs or T cells enriched from blood (not recorded which). The CDR3 coding sequence is TGTGCCAGCAGCCGAAACCAGGGGGCGAGTATTGGTGAAAAACTGTTTTTT. It codes for CASSRNQGASIGEKLFF.